Below are 4 T cell receptor beta chains sequenced from a single sample in a study of regulatory T cells in long-lasting Graves disease. Time point noted: persistent/refractory GD, antithyroid drugs over 5 years with positive TRAb. There was RNA extracted from PBMCs, and the TCR library was made from it. Relying on iRepertoire HTBI primers and Arm-PCR of CDR3 regions, the team built TCR beta libraries. TCRdb itself ran the multiplex PCR reads through MiXCR, one entry per CDR3 protein. The top ten clones hold less than 9% of a sample with roughly 500,000 distinct CDR3 sequences, about 22% of them seen once. The sample in question was peripheral blood mononuclear cells (PBMCs), obtained when the disease was refractory, from a patient treated with antithyroid drugs. These receptors were collected from a female donor with Graves disease.

This clonotype was counted at least ten times. This chain links TRBV6-9 with TRBJ2-2, with D unresolved. The CDR3 is made up of 11 amino acids. V dropped 3 bases and J dropped 8 bases, with 4 bases sitting between them. Germline CDR1 reads MNHGY; CDR2 reads SVAAGI. The CDR3 loop reads CASSYAGELFF. Written as DNA, the CDR3 is TGTGCCAGCAGTTACGCGGGGGAGCTGTTTTTT.

As for this clonotype: The junction departs from the called germline gene at one end, perhaps through a read error. The genes are TRBV6-5 and TRBJ2-7; 9 bases fit TRBD1. Germline CDR1 and CDR2: MNHEY and SVGAGI. The CDR3 length is 16 residues. In DNA, the CDR3 is TGTGCCAGCAGTTACCCCAAACAGGGGGCGACCTACGGGCAGTACTTC. Encoded protein: CASSYPKQGATYGQYF.

At least ten counts were recorded for this clonotype. The chain carries TRBV19 and TRBJ1-2; possible D gene TRBD1, 5 bases. The length of the CDR3 is 15 residues. Deletions cut 5 bases from V and 2 bases from J, with 15 bases between. Germline CDR1 reads LNHDA; CDR2 reads SQIVND (reference sequence). Here the CDR3 reads CASSPRVGTNYGYTF. CDR3 DNA sequence: TGTGCCAGTAGTCCCCGGGTGGGGACCAACTATGGCTACACCTTC.

This clonotype showed up just a few times. A much larger clone differs from this one at a single base, so this may be a read error. The V gene is TRBV7-9, the J gene TRBJ2-2, with D hard to call. CDR3 size: 13 residues. CDR1 is SEHNR and CDR2 is FQNEAQ in the germline V gene (reference sequence). V lost 5 bases to trimming and J lost 2 bases, with 6 bases between them. This CDR3 reads CASSKGNTGELFF. The CDR3 DNA reads TGTGCCAGCAGCAAAGGAAACACCGGGGAGCTGTTTTTT.